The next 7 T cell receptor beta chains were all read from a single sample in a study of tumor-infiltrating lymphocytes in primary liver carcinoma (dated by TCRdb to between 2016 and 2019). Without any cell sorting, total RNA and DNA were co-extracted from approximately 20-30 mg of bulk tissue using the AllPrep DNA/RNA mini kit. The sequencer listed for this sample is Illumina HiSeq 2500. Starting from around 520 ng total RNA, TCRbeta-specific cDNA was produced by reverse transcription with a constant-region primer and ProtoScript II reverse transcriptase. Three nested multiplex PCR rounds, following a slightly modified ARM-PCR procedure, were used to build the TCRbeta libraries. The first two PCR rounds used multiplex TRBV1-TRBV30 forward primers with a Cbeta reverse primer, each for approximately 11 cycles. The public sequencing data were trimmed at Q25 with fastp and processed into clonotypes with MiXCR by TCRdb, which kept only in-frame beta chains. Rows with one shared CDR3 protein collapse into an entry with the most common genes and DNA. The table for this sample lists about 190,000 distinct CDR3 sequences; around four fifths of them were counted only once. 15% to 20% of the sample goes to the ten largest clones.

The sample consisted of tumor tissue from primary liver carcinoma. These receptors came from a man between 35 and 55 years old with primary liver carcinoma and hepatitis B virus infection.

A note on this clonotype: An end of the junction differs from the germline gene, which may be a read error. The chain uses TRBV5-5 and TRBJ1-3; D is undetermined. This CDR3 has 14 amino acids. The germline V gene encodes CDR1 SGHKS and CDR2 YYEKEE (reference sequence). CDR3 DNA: TGTCCCAGCAGCTTTTTTATCTATGGAAACACCATATATTTT. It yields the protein CPSSFFIYGNTIYF.

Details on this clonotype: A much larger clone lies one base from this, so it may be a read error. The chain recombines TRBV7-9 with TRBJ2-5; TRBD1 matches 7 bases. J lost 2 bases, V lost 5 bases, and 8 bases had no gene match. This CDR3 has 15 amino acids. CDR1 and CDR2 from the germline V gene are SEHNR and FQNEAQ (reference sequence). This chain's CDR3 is CASSIRGTEQETQYF. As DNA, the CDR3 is TGTGCCAGCAGCATTAGAGGGACAGAACAAGAGACCCAGTACTTC.

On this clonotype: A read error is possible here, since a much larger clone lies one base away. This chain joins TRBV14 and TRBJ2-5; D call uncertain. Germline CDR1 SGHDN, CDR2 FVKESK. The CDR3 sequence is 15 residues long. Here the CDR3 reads CANSQDLGYQETQYF. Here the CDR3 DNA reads TGTGCCAACAGCCAAGATCTGGGTTATCAAGAGACCCAGTACTTC. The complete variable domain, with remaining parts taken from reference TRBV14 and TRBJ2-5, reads EAGVTQFPSHSVIEKGQTVTLRCDPISGHDNLYWYRRVMGKEIKFLLHFVKESKQDESGMPNNRFLAERTGGTYSTLKVQPAELEDSGVYFCANSQDLGYQETQYFGPGTRLLVL.

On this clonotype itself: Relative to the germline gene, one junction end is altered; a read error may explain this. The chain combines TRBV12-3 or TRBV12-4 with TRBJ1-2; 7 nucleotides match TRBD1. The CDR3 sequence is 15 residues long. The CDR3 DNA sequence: TGTACCAGCAGATCCGGACAGGTGATTGGCTATGGCTACACCTTC. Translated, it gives CTSRSGQVIGYGYTF.

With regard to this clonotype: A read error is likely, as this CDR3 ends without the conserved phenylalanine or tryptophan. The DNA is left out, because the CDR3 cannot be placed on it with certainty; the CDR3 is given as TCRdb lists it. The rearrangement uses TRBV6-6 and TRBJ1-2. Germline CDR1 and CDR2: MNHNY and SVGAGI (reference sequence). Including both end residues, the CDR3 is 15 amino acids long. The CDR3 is CASSSQWTEIYGYAL.

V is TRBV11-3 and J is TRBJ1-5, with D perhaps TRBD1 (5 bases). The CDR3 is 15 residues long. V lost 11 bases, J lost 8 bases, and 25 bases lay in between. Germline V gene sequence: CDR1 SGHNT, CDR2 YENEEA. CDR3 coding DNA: TGTGCCGTCAGCTTAGATCTGGGGGTGGCTGAGCCCCAGCATTTT. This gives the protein CAVSLDLGVAEPQHF.

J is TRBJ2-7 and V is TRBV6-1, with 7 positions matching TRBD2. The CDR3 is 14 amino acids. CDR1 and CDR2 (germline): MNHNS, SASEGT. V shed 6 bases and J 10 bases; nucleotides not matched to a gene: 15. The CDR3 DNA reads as TGTGCCAGCAGGGTAGCGGGCAACTCCTGCGAACAGTACTTC. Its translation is CASRVAGNSCEQYF.